This TCR beta chain was recorded in a study of CD8 T cells in ankylosing spondylitis. Whole-study findings and limits: Reactive arthritis synovial fluid and blood were previously reported to contain some motif variants. As reported, disease-linked clones showed significant enrichment in matched ankylosing spondylitis synovial fluid. Fewer than ten highly homologous variants made up a TCR beta motif that seemed to typify ankylosing spondylitis blood.

From the 5' RACE reads, TCRdb called clonotypes with MiXCR, one entry per CDR3 protein. The sample contains over 600,000 distinct CDR3 sequences, around 17% of which appear only once. For this clonotype: Its antigen is as yet unknown.

The sequenced sample consisted of blood, either unsorted or a sorted T cell fraction (not recorded which). The receptor's source is a male donor with ankylosing spondylitis.

CDR3 bases: TGTGCCAGCAGCCCCCGGCAGGACAGGGGAAATTCACCCCTCCACTTT. It yields the protein CASSPRQDRGNSPLHF. The V gene is TRBV5-5, the J gene TRBJ1-6, with TRBD1 matching 9 bases. J gave up 7 bases and V 4 bases, and 9 bases lay outside the gene matches. The CDR3 runs 16 residues. Germline lookup yields CDR1 SGHKS and CDR2 YYEKEE (reference sequence). Together with reference TRBV5-5 and TRBJ1-6, the CDR3 gives the full variable domain: DAGVTQSPTHLIKTRGQQVTLRCSPISGHKSVSWYQQVLGQGPQFIFQYYEKEERGRGNFPDRFSARQFPNYSSELNVNALLLGDSALYLCASSPRQDRGNSPLHFGNGTRLTVT.